This T cell receptor beta chain was found in a study of T cell repertoires in cytomegalovirus infection. This clonotype was seen a handful of times. What it recognizes is unknown. TCRdb processed the reads anew with MiXCR; each CDR3 protein has one entry. In the table there are some 220,000 distinct CDR3 sequences, around two fifths of which are singletons. The germline CDR1 and CDR2 sequences are SGHVS and FNYEAQ. CDR3 length equals 13 residues. The J segment lost 6 bases and the V segment lost 5 bases, leaving 3 bases of the junction unmatched. Specimen: CD8+ T cells from cultured PBMCs, collected from culture after CMV antigen stimulation. The origin of this receptor is a human donor in good health (CMV status not recorded). Some clones in this sample may be carry-over from other donors' samples. V is TRBV7-6 and J is TRBJ2-1; 8 positions agree with TRBD2. CDR3 DNA: TGTGCCAGCAGCCCTAGCGGGCCCAATGAGCAGTTCTTC. Its protein is CASSPSGPNEQFF.